This is a list of T cell receptor beta chains from one sample in a study of blood T cells in healthy people across ages. A single record per CDR3 protein comes from TCRdb applying MiXCR to the 5' RACE reads. Of around 1.5 million distinct CDR3 sequences listed, about 31% are singletons. The specimen sequenced was blood. Receptor source: a woman in her twenties or thirties in good health. Each CDR3 is given with its conserved first and last residue. D genes are given only for firm matches. The size of a clone is reported for some rows only, either as once, few or many, or as a class for expanded clones.

j_gene	v_gene	d_gene	abundance	CDR3nt	CDR3aa
TRBJ1-2	TRBV20-1	TRBD1	NA	TGCAGTCCCATGCTAGGTTCCAGGGGGTATGGCTACACCTTC	CSPMLGSRGYGYTF
TRBJ2-7	TRBV4-1	TRBD2	many	TGCGCCAGCAGCCAATTAGCGGGGGGCGCCTACGAGCAGTACTTC	CASSQLAGGAYEQYF
TRBJ2-1	TRBV27	NA	NA	TGTGCCAGCAGTTTCAGTAGCGGCGACTTAACCAATGAGCAGTTCTTC	CASSFSSGDLTNEQFF
TRBJ1-2	TRBV20-1	TRBD1	NA	TGCAGTGCTGGTAAACAGGGGGCGGAAGGCTACACCTTC	CSAGKQGAEGYTF
TRBJ1-1	TRBV6-5	NA	few	TGTGCCAGCAGTTACGACGGCGGTTATGTGGGAGCTTTCTTT	CASSYDGGYVGAFF
TRBJ1-3	TRBV30	NA	NA	TGTGCCTGGAGTAGTGGGCAGAGCTCTGGAAACACTATATATTTT	CAWSSGQSSGNTIYF
TRBJ1-2	TRBV7-2	TRBD1	NA	TGTGCCAGCAGCTTCGGACGGACAGGGCTCTGGTATGGCTACACCTTC	CASSFGRTGLWYGYTF
TRBJ2-7	TRBV6-2/TRBV6-3	NA	few	TGTGCCAGCAGTACACCGACCTCCCTTTTGGAGGCCGGGTTCAGCTCCTACGAGCAGTACTTC	CASSTPTSLLEAGFSSYEQYF
TRBJ2-7	TRBV9	TRBD2	few	TGTGCCAGCAGCGGCCTAGCGGGAGGGACGAAAAACGAGCAGTACTTC	CASSGLAGGTKNEQYF
TRBJ1-2	TRBV9	NA	NA	TGTGCCAGCAGCGGGTGGGACGGGAACTATGGCTACACCTTC	CASSGWDGNYGYTF
TRBJ2-5	TRBV11-2	NA	few	TGTGCCAGCAGCTCCGCCGGGACGAGAGAGACCCAGTACTTC	CASSSAGTRETQYF
TRBJ2-1	TRBV5-1	TRBD2	NA	TGCGCCAGCAGCGATGACCCGGGACTAGCGGTCCTGGGAGAGCAGTTCTTC	CASSDDPGLAVLGEQFF
TRBJ2-1	TRBV5-1	NA	NA	TGCGCCAGCAGCTTGGGGTCCCAGCCCAATGAGCAGTTCTTC	CASSLGSQPNEQFF
TRBJ2-5	TRBV6-5	NA	few	TGTGCCAGCAGTTTCGGGATAGGGGGCCAAGAGACCCAGTACTTC	CASSFGIGGQETQYF
TRBJ2-7	TRBV15	NA	NA	TGTGCCACCAGCGCAGGACGGACTCTTTTCTACGAGCAGTACTTC	CATSAGRTLFYEQYF
TRBJ2-7	TRBV29-1	NA	many	TGCAGCGCCGAGGACAGCGGCCCCGGCGACGAGCAGTACTTC	CSAEDSGPGDEQYF
TRBJ2-7	TRBV27	TRBD1	NA	TGTGCCAGCAGACAGCTCACCGGGACAGCCTACTACGAGCAGTACTTC	CASRQLTGTAYYEQYF
TRBJ1-2	TRBV6-4	NA	NA	TGTGCCAGCAGTGACTCGATGGGGGCGAGAGGCTACACCTTC	CASSDSMGARGYTF
TRBJ2-1	TRBV20-1	NA	once	TGCAGTGCTATCCCAGGGGGAGGGAGAAATGAGCAGTTCTTC	CSAIPGGGRNEQFF
TRBJ1-1	TRBV7-9	TRBD1	NA	TGTGCCAGCAGCCTCAAAACACTACAGGGGGCTGCGTACACTGAAGCTTTCTTT	CASSLKTLQGAAYTEAFF